The 13 T cell receptor beta chains below all came from one sample that was sequenced in a study of control samples from healthy donors and cancer patients. Some clones are missing from TCRdb's copy, which holds only in-frame ones; the method was immunoSEQ multiplex PCR. The sample yields about 130,000 clones, roughly 90% seen once. Sequences were obtained from blood. All receptors derive from a woman aged 50 to 65 in good health.

The rearrangement joins TRBV2 to TRBJ2-1; TRBD2 matches at 13 bases. V shed 8 bases and J 0 bases; nucleotides not matched to a gene: 7. CDR1 is SNHLY and CDR2 is FYNNEI in the germline V gene. CDR3 length: 17 residues. The CDR3 protein is CASLGLAGRSSYNEQFF. CDR3 DNA: TGTGCCAGCTTGGGACTAGCGGGGAGGAGCTCCTACAATGAGCAGTTCTTC.

The rearrangement links TRBV19 to TRBJ1-1; perhaps TRBD1 as D (5 bases). Germline CDR1 is LNHDA and CDR2 is SQIVND (reference sequence). V dropped 2 bases and J dropped 0 bases, with 10 bases sitting between them. The CDR3 runs to 15 residues. CDR3 region: CASSITGTLNTEAFF. CDR3 in DNA: TGTGCCAGTAGTATAACCGGGACCCTGAACACTGAAGCTTTCTTT.

The chain employs TRBV5-6 and TRBJ2-3, with 9 bases aligning to TRBD1. V dropped 4 bases and J dropped 4; count of bases not matched to a gene: 10. From germline, CDR1 is SGHDT and CDR2 YYEEEE. This CDR3 region has 16 residues. In DNA, the CDR3 is TGTGCCAGCAGCCCGGTGGGACAGGGCGCTGCAGATACGCAGTATTTT. It specifies CASSPVGQGAADTQYF.

The chain recombines TRBV6-5 with TRBJ1-2; D perhaps matches TRBD1 (6 bases). This CDR3 is built from 12 residues. Germline CDR1 reads MNHEY; CDR2 reads SVGAGI. V was cut by 5 bases and J by 5 bases, with 9 bases left in between. CDR3 residues: CASSHREYGYTF. The CDR3 nucleotides read TGTGCCAGCAGTCACAGGGAGTATGGCTACACCTTC.

This chain links TRBV29-1 with TRBJ2-1; D is unclear. Between the trimmed V and J ends, which lost 1 base and 3 bases, there was a span of 4 bases. CDR3 length: 12 amino acids. The germline V gene has CDR1 SQVTM and CDR2 ANQGSEA. The CDR3 sequence: CSVEGSYNEQFF. CDR3 nucleotide sequence: TGCAGCGTTGAAGGCAGCTACAATGAGCAGTTCTTC.

The rearrangement joins TRBV19 to TRBJ1-4, with D possibly matching TRBD1 (5 bases). Germline CDR1 LNHDA, CDR2 SQIVND (reference sequence). V was pared by 5 bases and J by 12 bases, with 16 bases between. The CDR3 sequence is 13 residues long. The CDR3 protein is CASSVLPWGELFF. The CDR3 region has the DNA TGTGCCAGTAGTGTTCTCCCGTGGGGGGAACTGTTTTTT.

CDR3 sequence: CASSHSGTGTYEQYF. For the CDR3, the DNA is TGCGCCAGCAGCCATTCCGGGACAGGGACCTACGAGCAGTACTTC. The chain combines TRBV5-1 with TRBJ2-7; 9 nucleotides align to TRBD1. The CDR3 is 15 residues long. Trimming cost V 4 bases and J 2 bases; bases outside gene matches: 7. Germline V gene lookup returns CDR1 SGHRS and CDR2 YFSETQ.

The chain has TRBV5-5 and TRBJ1-1; 7 bases match TRBD1. The CDR3 has 14 residues. With 2 bases clipped from V and 4 bases from J, the junction kept 5 bases outside the gene matches. Per germline, CDR1 SGHKS and CDR2 YYEKEE (reference sequence). The CDR3 DNA sequence: TGTGCCAGCAGCTTAGGGGGCGTCGGCACTGAAGCTTTCTTT. Protein product: CASSLGGVGTEAFF.

The rearrangement links TRBV5-4 to TRBJ2-5, with TRBD2 matching over 12 bases. CDR1 is SGHNT and CDR2 is YYREEE in the germline V gene (reference sequence). This CDR3 is 18 amino acids long. V was clipped by 4 bases and J by 3 bases; unmatched bases: 13. The CDR3 protein is CASSRKNRLAGVKETQYF. The CDR3 DNA sequence: TGTGCCAGCAGCCGAAAAAACCGACTAGCGGGAGTGAAAGAGACCCAGTACTTC.

This chain links TRBV5-8 with TRBJ1-6; TRBD1 might be the D (6 bases). Germline loops: CDR1 SGHTS, CDR2 YDEGEE. This CDR3 has 15 residues. The V gene lost 4 bases and the J gene lost 11 bases, with 19 bases spanning the gap. Here the CDR3 DNA reads TGTGCCAGCAGCCACCCGGGAGGGGGGAGGACACCCCTCCACTTT. Its protein is CASSHPGGGRTPLHF.

The CDR3 sequence: CSAKDRGGAFF. CDR3 coding DNA: TGCAGTGCTAAGGACAGAGGGGGAGCTTTCTTT. This chain connects TRBV20-1 to TRBJ1-1; possible D gene TRBD1, 6 bases. Per the germline V gene, CDR1 is DFQATT and CDR2 is SNEGSKA (reference sequence). CDR3 length: 11 amino acids. Trimming left V 4 bases short and J 10 bases short, with 13 bases between.

This clone was detected ten times or more. The V call is TRBV29-1, the J call TRBJ1-2; 7 nucleotides agree with TRBD1. The CDR3 is 12 amino acids. V lost 7 bases to trimming and J lost 3 bases; unmatched junction nucleotides: 5. Germline V lookup: CDR1 SQVTM, CDR2 ANQGSEA. The chain's CDR3 is CSGSGTDYGYTF. DNA for the CDR3: TGCAGCGGTAGCGGGACAGACTATGGCTACACCTTC.

The chain carries TRBV3-1 (or the pseudogene TRBV3-2) and TRBJ2-7; the match to TRBD2 covers 9 bases. J gave up 4 bases and V 1 base, and 5 bases lay outside the gene matches. The germline gives CDR1 LGHDT, CDR2 YNNKEL (reference sequence). CDR3 length: 15 residues. In nucleotides, the CDR3 is TGTGCCAGCAGCCAAGCCCTAGCGGGGATTTACGAGCAGTACTTC. Encoded protein: CASSQALAGIYEQYF.